These T cell receptor beta chains were read from a single sample in a study of Ad26.COV2.S vaccination and SARS-CoV-2 variants. TCRdb's table, derived via immunoSEQ multiplex PCR, lists solely in-frame clones and lacks some. The sample has roughly 250,000 clones; approximately 88% are singletons. The specimen was peripheral blood, collected in a trial of Ad26.COV2.S vaccine versus placebo. The receptors shown here come from a person aged 18-60 years who received the Ad26.COV2.S COVID-19 vaccine or a placebo. Both conserved end residues are trimmed from each CDR3. The D gene is left open where the match is weak. Clone size is given for some rows only: seen once, a few or many times, or a class if the clone is expanded.

-	TRBD1	11	TRBJ2-1	TRBV5-1	ASSVGTANEQF
-	-	13	TRBJ1-2	TRBV7-2	ASSLAIPGGAGYT
-	TRBD1	13	TRBJ1-2	TRBV11-2	ASSLGTGTGEGYT
once	-	11	TRBJ2-3	TRBV9	ASSVLSTDTQY
-	-	13	TRBJ1-3	TRBV7-2	ASSSRTVSGNTIY
-	-	13	TRBJ2-5	TRBV6-5	ASSSSRGGQETQY
-	-	13	TRBJ2-1	TRBV27	ASSFMAISVGEQF
-	TRBD2	14	TRBJ2-3	TRBV5-4	ASSGWTSGSFDTQY
-	TRBD2	14	TRBJ2-3	TRBV27	ASSYIAGRGTDTQY
once	-	13	TRBJ2-3	TRBV7-2	ASSLVAGGTDTQY
-	-	15	TRBJ1-6	TRBV11-2	ASSPRLGGSYNSPLH
-	-	16	TRBJ2-2	TRBV3-1/TRBV3-2	ASSPRRRTLENTGELF
-	-	13	TRBJ1-4	TRBV11-2	ASSLWGGLSEKLF
-	-	12	TRBJ1-6	TRBV5-1	ASSLPRPNSPLH
-	-	16	TRBJ1-6	TRBV6-4	ASSERQGGGLYNSPLH
-	-	12	TRBJ1-2	TRBV15	ATSRDRTAVGYT
-	TRBD1	11	TRBJ1-1	TRBV2	ASSENRGTEAF
-	-	14	TRBJ1-1	TRBV6-2/TRBV6-3	ASSYSLGRGNTEAF
few	-	11	TRBJ1-1	TRBV7-3	ASSLGGYAEAF
-	TRBD2	13	TRBJ2-5	TRBV7-9	ASSPSGSASETQY
-	-	11	TRBJ2-5	TRBV2	ASSDSELETQY
-	-	12	TRBJ2-2	TRBV7-2	ASSYGTSTGELF
once	-	13	TRBJ2-7	TRBV7-4	ASSLGPAYSYEQY
-	-	13	TRBJ2-1	TRBV5-1	ASSRTISSYNEQF
-	-	12	TRBJ2-2	TRBV3-1/TRBV3-2	ASSHQGGTGELF
-	TRBD2	10	TRBJ2-7	TRBV20-1	SASSGSYEQY
-	-	9	TRBJ2-5	TRBV6-2/TRBV6-3	ASSYPETQY
-	-	14	TRBJ1-5	TRBV2	ASSVTGPPHPEPQH
few	TRBD1	11	TRBJ1-1	TRBV6-5	ASSWDRGTEAF
-	-	8	TRBJ1-4	TRBV19	AERNEKLF
once	-	14	TRBJ2-5	TRBV3-1/TRBV3-2	ASSQELTGGRETQY
few	TRBD1	13	TRBJ1-2	TRBV4-1	ASSQTTGGSGGYT
few	-	9	TRBJ2-1	TRBV6-6	ASSQADEQF
-	-	12	TRBJ1-2	TRBV15	ATSKEGVGYGYT
-	TRBD2	14	TRBJ2-1	TRBV5-1	ASSLRSSGPYNEQF
-	-	13	TRBJ1-3	TRBV7-8	ASSPPGGPGNTIY
-	TRBD2	14	TRBJ2-1	TRBV19	ASSFGASGTYNEQF
once	-	16	TRBJ1-5	TRBV6-2/TRBV6-3	ASSYSVNSRKPTQPQH
-	-	12	TRBJ1-1	TRBV14	ASSQAARNTEAF
-	TRBD2	14	TRBJ2-1	TRBV10-3	AISESTSGVYNEQF
-	TRBD2	16	TRBJ2-4	TRBV3-1/TRBV3-2	ASSQVLAGGSAKNIQY
-	-	12	TRBJ1-1	TRBV7-2	ASSLALGYTEAF
few	-	12	TRBJ1-5	TRBV5-4	ASSLYHSNQPQH
-	-	11	TRBJ1-1	TRBV3-1/TRBV3-2	ASSQLGNTEAF
once	-	12	TRBJ1-5	TRBV4-3	ASSQDLGYQPQH
-	TRBD1	15	TRBJ1-2	TRBV7-8	ASSFLSPRGGRDGYT
-	-	10	TRBJ1-2	TRBV30	AWSPGLRVGT